This passage covers 19 T cell receptor beta chains from one sample sequenced in a study of T cell responses to AZD1222 COVID-19 vaccine (dated by TCRdb to the early 2020s). The time point label of this sample denotes: baseline before first vaccination. Libraries came from the immunoSEQ multiplex PCR assay. TCRdb re-hosts the immuneACCESS table, in-frame sequences only. Its copies lack some clones; in the studies checked, an unresolved V gene accounts for under half of them, and the cause for the rest is not known. A total of roughly 91,000 clones appear in this sample, roughly 90% of them only once. 2.5% to 3.5% of the sample is taken by the ten largest. The material sequenced was peripheral blood, taken on day 0 of AZD1222 vaccination. These receptor sequences come from an adult in good health.

CDR3 coding DNA: TGTGCCAGCAGTCAAACAGGGACCCTTTACGAGCAGTACTTC. Its protein is CASSQTGTLYEQYF. The genes are TRBV11-2 and TRBJ2-7; D is perhaps TRBD1 (6 bases). V lost 6 bases, J lost 4 bases, and 16 bases lay in between. The V gene's germline CDR1 is SGHAT and CDR2 FQNNGV. The CDR3 consists of 14 residues.

The chain has TRBV19 and TRBJ1-1, with D hard to call. Germline V gene data show CDR1 as LNHDA and CDR2 as SQIVND (reference sequence). This CDR3 is built from 13 residues. Trimming removed 6 bases at V and 4 bases at J, with 12 bases between. CDR3 in DNA: TGTGCCAGTAGAAGGGCGCTGAGCACTGAAGCTTTCTTT. Encoded protein: CASRRALSTEAFF.

The rearrangement uses TRBV28 and TRBJ1-2, with a weak D call TRBD1 (5 bases). The V gene lost 5 bases and the J gene lost 4 bases, with 17 bases spanning the gap. The germline V gene encodes CDR1 MDHEN and CDR2 SYDVKM. This CDR3 spans 15 amino acids. For the CDR3, the DNA is TGTGCCAGCAGTCCTAGGGGCGTAGATGGCTATGGCTACACCTTC. It is translated as CASSPRGVDGYGYTF.

This clone was seen a handful of times. The chain carries TRBV18 and TRBJ2-1, with D possibly being TRBD1 or TRBD2 (5 bases each). The germline gives CDR1 KGHSH, CDR2 LQKENI. This CDR3 has 12 amino acids. Trimming left V 3 bases short and J 9 bases short, with 9 bases between. CDR3 sequence (DNA): TGTGCCAGCTCACCCTCGGGGACTGAGCAGTTCTTC. It specifies CASSPSGTEQFF.

V is TRBV19 and J is TRBJ1-1, with no clear D. CDR3 length: 13 residues. V dropped 2 bases and J dropped 1 base, with 5 bases sitting between them. The germline V gene encodes CDR1 LNHDA and CDR2 SQIVND (reference sequence). The DNA for the CDR3 is TGTGCCAGTAGTATAAAGACGAACACTGAAGCTTTCTTT. It is translated as CASSIKTNTEAFF.

This clone was counted a few times. The chain is built from TRBV13 and TRBJ2-7; TRBD1 matches 9 bases. The CDR3 has 14 amino acids. J was trimmed by 1 base and V by 5 bases; bases with no gene match: 3. Germline CDR1 PRHDT, CDR2 FYEKMQ (reference sequence). The CDR3 spells CASSRGTGSYEQYF. CDR3 in DNA: TGTGCCAGCAGCCGCGGGACAGGGTCCTACGAGCAGTACTTC.

CDR3 sequence (DNA): TGTGCCAGCAGCGGACAGGAGGAACTTGGGCAGTATTTT. Its translation: CASSGQEELGQYF. V usage is TRBV6-6 and J usage is TRBJ2-3; 7 bases align to TRBD1. J lost 11 bases, V lost 6 bases, and 11 bases had no gene match. Germline loops: CDR1 MNHNY, CDR2 SVGAGI (reference sequence). The CDR3 sequence is 13 residues long.

This chain links TRBV10-1 with TRBJ1-2; TRBD1 aligns across 7 bases. The V segment lost 0 bases and the J segment 6 bases; nucleotides outside the gene matches: 1. Germline V gene data show CDR1 as WNHNN and CDR2 as SYGVQD (reference sequence). This CDR3 has 13 residues. The CDR3 region is CASSESGGDGYTF. The DNA for the CDR3 is TGCGCCAGCAGTGAGTCAGGGGGCGATGGCTACACCTTC.

The CDR3 region has the DNA TGTGCCAGCAGCTTAGCGGGGGCCGGTAGCGGTCAGCCCCAGCATTTT. Translation gives CASSLAGAGSGQPQHF. V gene TRBV7-8 combines with J gene TRBJ1-5; D is perhaps TRBD1 (6 bases). CDR3 length: 16 residues. Germline V lookup: CDR1 SGHVS, CDR2 FQNEAQ. The ends were cut back, 0 bases at V and 6 bases at J, with 15 bases in the middle.

The chain employs TRBV7-6 and TRBJ1-5, with 9 bases matching TRBD1. The J segment lost 4 bases and the V segment lost 1 base, leaving 8 bases of the junction unmatched. In germline, CDR1 is SGHVS, CDR2 FNYEAQ. CDR3 length: 17 amino acids. CDR3: CASSLGATGGSNQPQHF. For the CDR3, the DNA is TGTGCCAGCAGCTTAGGGGCCACAGGGGGCTCAAATCAGCCCCAGCATTTT. Combining the CDR3 with reference TRBV7-6 and TRBJ1-5 gives the whole variable domain GAGVSQSPRYKVTKRGQDVALRCDPISGHVSLYWYRQALGQGPEFLTYFNYEAQQDKSGLPNDRFSAERPEGSISTLTIQRTEQRDSAMYRCASSLGATGGSNQPQHFGDGTRLSIL.

The chain couples TRBV11-3 to TRBJ2-7, with D maybe TRBD1 (6 bases). V gave up 4 bases and J gave up 3 bases, with 10 bases separating them. The CDR3 runs to 13 residues. Germline V lookup: CDR1 SGHNT, CDR2 YENEEA. The CDR3 reads CASSSGTIYEQYF. CDR3 coding DNA: TGTGCCAGCAGCTCCGGGACAATCTACGAGCAGTACTTC. Full variable domain (remainder filled in from reference TRBV11-3 and TRBJ2-7): EAGVVQSPRYKIIEKKQPVAFWCNPISGHNTLYWYLQNLGQGPELLIRYENEEAVDDSQLPKDRFSAERLKGVDSTLKIQPAELGDSAVYLCASSSGTIYEQYFGPGTRLTVT.

This chain links TRBV12-3 or TRBV12-4 with TRBJ1-4; no reliable D call. V was cut by 1 base and J by 8 bases, with 8 bases left in between. CDR3 length: 13 amino acids. The CDR3 region has the DNA TGTGCCAGCAGTTTAGTCTGGAGGGAAAAACTGTTTTTT. This encodes CASSLVWREKLFF.

This clone was detected only a few times. The chain couples TRBV7-9 to TRBJ2-2, with D hard to call. The CDR3 is 13 amino acids. The germline gives CDR1 SEHNR, CDR2 FQNEAQ (reference sequence). Trimming removed 5 bases from V and 10 bases from J, with 14 bases in between. For the CDR3, the DNA is TGTGCCAGCAGCGCCGCGCTCCCCGCGGAGCTGTTTTTT. Amino acid sequence: CASSAALPAELFF.

The V gene is TRBV6-6, the J gene TRBJ2-2, with 7 nucleotides matching TRBD1. Germline assignment: CDR1 MNHNY and CDR2 SVGAGI (reference sequence). J was trimmed by 5 bases and V by 5 bases; bases with no gene match: 5. The CDR3 runs 14 residues. The CDR3 spells CASSEGAITGELFF. In DNA, the CDR3 is TGTGCCAGCAGTGAGGGGGCGATTACCGGGGAGCTGTTTTTT.

This chain links TRBV18 with TRBJ2-7, with TRBD2 identical over 11 bases. Unmatched junction bases numbered 7, after V lost 5 bases and J lost 7 bases. The germline V gene encodes CDR1 KGHSH and CDR2 LQKENI. The CDR3 has 14 residues. DNA of the CDR3: TGTGCCAGCTCAGGATCCACTAGCGGGGGTGAGCAGTACTTC. Protein product: CASSGSTSGGEQYF.

CDR3 DNA sequence: TGTGCCAGCAGCTTGGGGGGAATAGGCGATTACAATGAGCAGTTCTTC. Protein product: CASSLGGIGDYNEQFF. The chain employs TRBV5-4 and TRBJ2-1; D is unresolved. V gave up 0 bases and J gave up 4 bases, with 14 bases separating them. This CDR3 comprises 16 residues. Germline-derived CDR1 and CDR2 are SGHNT and YYREEE (reference sequence).

The CDR3 sequence is CASSLGLQNTIYF. The CDR3 coding sequence is TGTGCCAGCAGCTTGGGCTTACAGAACACCATATATTTT. This chain joins TRBV7-3 and TRBJ1-3; D is undetermined. Germline lookup yields CDR1 SGHTA and CDR2 FQGTGA. V was shortened by 3 bases and J by 7 bases, with 10 bases between the two germline ends. The CDR3 length is 13 residues.

The V call is TRBV4-1, the J call TRBJ1-5; possible D gene TRBD1, 5 bases. V was cut by 3 bases and J by 7 bases, with 16 bases left in between. Germline V gene data show CDR1 as MGHRA and CDR2 as YSYEKL. The CDR3 is 15 residues long. In DNA form, the CDR3 reads TGCGCCAGCAGCCAGAGGCCGGAAGGGGACCAGCCCCAGCATTTT. It yields the protein CASSQRPEGDQPQHF.

V usage is TRBV29-1 and J usage is TRBJ1-1; D ambiguous. V was shortened by 0 bases and J by 1 base, with 3 bases between the two germline ends. This CDR3 region has 12 residues. Germline lookup yields CDR1 SQVTM and CDR2 ANQGSEA. The CDR3 DNA reads as TGCAGCGTTGAAGAAAGGAACACTGAAGCTTTCTTT. This translates into CSVEERNTEAFF.